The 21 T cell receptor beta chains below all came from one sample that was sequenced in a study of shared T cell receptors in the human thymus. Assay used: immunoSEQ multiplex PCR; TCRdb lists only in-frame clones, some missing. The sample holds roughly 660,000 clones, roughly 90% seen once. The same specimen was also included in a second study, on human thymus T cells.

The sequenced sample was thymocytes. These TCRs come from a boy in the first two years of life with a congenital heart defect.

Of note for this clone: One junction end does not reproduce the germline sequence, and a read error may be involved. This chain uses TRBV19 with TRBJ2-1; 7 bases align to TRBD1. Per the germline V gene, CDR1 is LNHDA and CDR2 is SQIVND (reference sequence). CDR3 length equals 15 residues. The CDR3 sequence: CASSLEGAGDNEQFF. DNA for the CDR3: TGTGCCAGTAGTTTAGAGGGGGCGGGTGACAATGAGCAGTTCTTC.

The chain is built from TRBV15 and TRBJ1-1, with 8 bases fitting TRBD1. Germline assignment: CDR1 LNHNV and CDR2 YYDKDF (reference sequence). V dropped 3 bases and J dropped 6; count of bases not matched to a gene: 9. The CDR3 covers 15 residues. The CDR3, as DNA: TGTGCCACCAGCAGGGATAGAGGACAGGGCCCTGAAGCTTTCTTT. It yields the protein CATSRDRGQGPEAFF.

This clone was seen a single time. CDR3 DNA: TGTGCCAGCAGAAAGAAAGGACAGGGCTATCAGCCCCAGCATTTT. Translation gives CASRKKGQGYQPQHF. The chain couples TRBV6-4 to TRBJ1-5, with 8 nucleotides matching TRBD1. The germline gives CDR1 MRHNA, CDR2 SNTAGT. V was pared by 6 bases and J by 5 bases, with 9 bases of the junction left unmatched. This CDR3 contains 15 residues.

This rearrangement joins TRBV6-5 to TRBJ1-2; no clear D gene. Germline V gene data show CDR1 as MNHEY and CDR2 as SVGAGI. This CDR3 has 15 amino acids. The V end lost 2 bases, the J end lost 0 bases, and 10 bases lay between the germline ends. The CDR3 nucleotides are TGTGCCAGCAGTTACAACGGGGTAGCTAACTATGGCTACACCTTC. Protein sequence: CASSYNGVANYGYTF.

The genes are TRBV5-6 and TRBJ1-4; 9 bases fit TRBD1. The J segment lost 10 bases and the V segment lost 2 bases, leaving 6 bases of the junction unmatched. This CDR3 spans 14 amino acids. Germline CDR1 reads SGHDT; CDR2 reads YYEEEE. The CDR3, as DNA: TGTGCCAGCAGCTTAGGGGACAGGGCGGGAAAACTGTTTTTT. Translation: CASSLGDRAGKLFF.

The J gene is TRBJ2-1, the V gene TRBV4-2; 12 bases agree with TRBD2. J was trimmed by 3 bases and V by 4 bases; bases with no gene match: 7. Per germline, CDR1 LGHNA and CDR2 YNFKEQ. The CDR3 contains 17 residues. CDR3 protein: CASSRERTSGNYNEQFF. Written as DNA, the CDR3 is TGTGCCAGCAGCCGCGAAAGGACTAGCGGGAACTACAATGAGCAGTTCTTC.

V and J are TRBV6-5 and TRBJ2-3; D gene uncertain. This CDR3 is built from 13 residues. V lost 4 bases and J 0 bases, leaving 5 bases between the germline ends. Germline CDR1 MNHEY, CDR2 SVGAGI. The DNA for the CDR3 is TGTGCCAGCAGTTTAGCTAGCACAGATACGCAGTATTTT. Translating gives CASSLASTDTQYF.

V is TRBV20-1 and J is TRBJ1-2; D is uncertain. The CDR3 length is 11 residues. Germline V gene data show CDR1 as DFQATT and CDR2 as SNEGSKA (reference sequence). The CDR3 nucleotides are TGCAGGGCTCGGGTGCAGAATGGCTACACCTTC. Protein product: CRARVQNGYTF.

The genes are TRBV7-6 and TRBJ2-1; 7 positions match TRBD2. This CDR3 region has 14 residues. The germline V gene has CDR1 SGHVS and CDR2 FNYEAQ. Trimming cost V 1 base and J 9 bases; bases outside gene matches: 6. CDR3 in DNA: TGTGCCAGCAGCTTAGAGGGTAGCGGGTGTGAGCAGTTCTTC. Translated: CASSLEGSGCEQFF.

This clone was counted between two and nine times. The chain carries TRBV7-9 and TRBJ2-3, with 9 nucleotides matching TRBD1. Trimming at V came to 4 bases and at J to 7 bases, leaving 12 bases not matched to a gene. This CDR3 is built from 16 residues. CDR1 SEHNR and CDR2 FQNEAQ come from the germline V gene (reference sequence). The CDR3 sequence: CASSSAPGQGVNTQYF. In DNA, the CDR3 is TGTGCCAGCAGCTCAGCTCCGGGACAGGGAGTGAATACGCAGTATTTT.

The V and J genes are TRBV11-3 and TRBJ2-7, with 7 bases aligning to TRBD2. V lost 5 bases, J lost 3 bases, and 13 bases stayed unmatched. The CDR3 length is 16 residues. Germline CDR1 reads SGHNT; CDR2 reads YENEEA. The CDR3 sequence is CASSPSRLADFYEQYF. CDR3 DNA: TGTGCCAGCAGCCCCAGTCGGCTAGCGGATTTCTACGAGCAGTACTTC.

In DNA form, the CDR3 reads TGTGCCAGCAGCTTAGCGGGGGCTAGCACAGATACGCAGTATTTT. Amino acid sequence: CASSLAGASTDTQYF. The chain joins TRBV7-9 to TRBJ2-3, with D perhaps matching TRBD1 (6 bases). Trimming cost V 0 bases and J 0 bases, with 7 bases left between them. Germline V gene lookup returns CDR1 SEHNR and CDR2 FQNEAQ (reference sequence). The CDR3 sequence is 15 residues long.

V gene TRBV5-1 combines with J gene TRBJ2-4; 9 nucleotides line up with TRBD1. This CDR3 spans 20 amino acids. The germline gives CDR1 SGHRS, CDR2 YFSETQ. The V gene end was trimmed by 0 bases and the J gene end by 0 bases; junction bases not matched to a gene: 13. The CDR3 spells CASSLGGLGTGSEAKNIQYF. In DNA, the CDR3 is TGCGCCAGCAGCTTGGGGGGGTTGGGGACAGGGTCGGAAGCCAAAAACATTCAGTACTTC.

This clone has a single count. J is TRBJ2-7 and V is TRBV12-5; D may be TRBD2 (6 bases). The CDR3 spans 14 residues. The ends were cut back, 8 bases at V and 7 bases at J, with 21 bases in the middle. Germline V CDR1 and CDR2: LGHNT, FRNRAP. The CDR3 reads CASTLEGPAGEQYF. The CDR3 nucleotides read TGTGCTAGTACCCTCGAGGGGCCCGCGGGGGAGCAGTACTTC.

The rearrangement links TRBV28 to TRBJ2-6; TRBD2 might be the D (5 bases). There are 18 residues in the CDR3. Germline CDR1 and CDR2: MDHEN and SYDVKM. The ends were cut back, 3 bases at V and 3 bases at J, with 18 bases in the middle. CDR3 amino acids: CASSFRGQVVYGANVLTF. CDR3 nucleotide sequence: TGTGCCAGCAGTTTCCGAGGGCAGGTGGTATATGGGGCCAACGTCCTGACTTTC.

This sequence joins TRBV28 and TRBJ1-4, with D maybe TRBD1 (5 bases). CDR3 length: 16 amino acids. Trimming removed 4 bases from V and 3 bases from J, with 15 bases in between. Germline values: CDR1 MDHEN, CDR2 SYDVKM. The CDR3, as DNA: TGTGCCAGCAGTTGGAACTTCAGGGAGGCTAATGAAAAACTGTTTTTT. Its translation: CASSWNFREANEKLFF.

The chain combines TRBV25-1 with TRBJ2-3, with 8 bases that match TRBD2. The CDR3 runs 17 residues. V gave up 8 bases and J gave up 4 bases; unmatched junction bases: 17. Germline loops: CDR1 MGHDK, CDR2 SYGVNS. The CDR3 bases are TGTGCCAGCGGGCGGGGGAGCGGGAGCCCCGTCCCAGATACGCAGTATTTT. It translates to CASGRGSGSPVPDTQYF.

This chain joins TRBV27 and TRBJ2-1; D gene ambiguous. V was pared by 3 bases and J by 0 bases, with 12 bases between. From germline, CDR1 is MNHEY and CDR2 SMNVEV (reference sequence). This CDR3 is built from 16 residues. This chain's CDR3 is CASSLSAVSSYNEQFF. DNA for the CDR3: TGTGCCAGCAGTTTGAGCGCGGTGAGCTCCTACAATGAGCAGTTCTTC.

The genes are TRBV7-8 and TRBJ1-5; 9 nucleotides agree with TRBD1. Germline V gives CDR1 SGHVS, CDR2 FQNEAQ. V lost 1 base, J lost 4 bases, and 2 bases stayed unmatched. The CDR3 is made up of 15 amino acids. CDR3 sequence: CASSLDRGRNQPQHF. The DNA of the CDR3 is TGTGCCAGCAGCTTAGACAGGGGGCGTAATCAGCCCCAGCATTTT.

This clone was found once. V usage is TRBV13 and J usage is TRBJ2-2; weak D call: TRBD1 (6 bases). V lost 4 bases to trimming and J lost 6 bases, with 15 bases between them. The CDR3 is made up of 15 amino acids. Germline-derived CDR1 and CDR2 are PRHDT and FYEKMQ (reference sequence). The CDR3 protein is CASSSNPGVPGELFF. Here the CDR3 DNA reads TGTGCCAGCAGCTCAAACCCAGGGGTACCCGGGGAGCTGTTTTTT.

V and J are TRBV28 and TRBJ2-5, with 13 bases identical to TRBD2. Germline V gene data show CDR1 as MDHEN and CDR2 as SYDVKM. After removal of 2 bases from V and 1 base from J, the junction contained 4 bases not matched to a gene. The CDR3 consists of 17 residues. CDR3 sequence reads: CASSLGTSGASQETQYF. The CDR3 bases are TGTGCCAGCAGTTTAGGGACTAGCGGGGCTAGCCAAGAGACCCAGTACTTC.